Only a few counts were recorded for the clone carrying this T cell receptor (beta chain). Per the authors' pipeline: Nucleated cell number was recorded as an estimate derived from reference gene primer amplification. Some clones are missing from TCRdb's copy, which holds only in-frame ones; the method was immunoSEQ multiplex PCR. V and J calls and clone size follow that table, whereas D and trimming were derived from the DNA. The table records about 60,000 clones, approximately 91% of them present only once. The sample originates from a study of blood T cell repertoires in COVID-19. For the study at large: Sources were T cells, B-cell-depleted T cells, or PBMCs; the material itself was cDNA or gDNA.

The clonotype was recovered from a man in his fifties or sixties with acute or convalescent COVID-19. Sequenced sample: peripheral blood.

The DNA of the CDR3 is TGTGCCAGTAGTTCAATAAGGACAGGGAACACTGAAGCTTTCTTT. Translated: CASSSIRTGNTEAFF. The V gene is TRBV19, the J gene TRBJ1-1; 7 positions agree with TRBD1. The CDR3 totals 15 residues. Losses at the gene ends were 5 bases for V and 1 base for J; bases not matched to a gene: 7. Germline lookup yields CDR1 LNHDA and CDR2 SQIVND (reference sequence).